This TCR beta chain emerged from a study of T-cell memory formation after mild COVID-19. On the study more broadly: Most TCR clusters belonged to a single donor. Study conclusions and caveats: Contracting CD4+ clones were located mainly in CM and EM, and CD8+ clones in EMRA. Pre-infection memory harbored some responding clones, suggesting cross-reactive memory joined.

Germline loops: CDR1 MDHEN, CDR2 SYDVKM. The CDR3 is 13 residues long. Deletions cut 5 bases from V and 0 bases from J, with 7 bases between. Regarding this clonotype: The antigen remains undetermined.

Each CDR3 protein gets one entry after TCRdb re-called the 5' RACE reads with MiXCR. Of 110,000 or so distinct CDR3 sequences listed, roughly 19% were seen once; the top ten hold less than 6.5%. Sample: PBMCs or a T cell subset sorted from them (not recorded which). This TCR was recovered from a man younger than 30 who had mild COVID-19 (a few samples of this study predate the infection). Cell type and time point are not known. The V gene is TRBV28, the J gene TRBJ2-5; D possibly corresponds to TRBD2 (6 bases). The CDR3 region has the DNA TGTGCCAGCAGTAGCGGGTACCAAGAGACCCAGTACTTC. It specifies CASSSGYQETQYF.